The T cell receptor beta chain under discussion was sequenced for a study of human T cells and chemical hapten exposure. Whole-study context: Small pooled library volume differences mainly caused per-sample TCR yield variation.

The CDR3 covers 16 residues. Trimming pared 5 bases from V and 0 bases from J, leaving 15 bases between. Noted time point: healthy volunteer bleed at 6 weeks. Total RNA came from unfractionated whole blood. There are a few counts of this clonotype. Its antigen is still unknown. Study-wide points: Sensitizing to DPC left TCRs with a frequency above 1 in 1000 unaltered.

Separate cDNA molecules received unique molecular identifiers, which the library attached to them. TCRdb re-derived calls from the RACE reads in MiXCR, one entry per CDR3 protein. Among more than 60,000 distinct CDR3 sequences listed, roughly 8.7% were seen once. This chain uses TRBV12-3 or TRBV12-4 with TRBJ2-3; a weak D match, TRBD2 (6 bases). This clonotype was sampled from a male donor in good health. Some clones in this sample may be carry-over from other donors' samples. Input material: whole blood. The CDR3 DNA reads TGTGCCAGCAGTCGGCCCGGGACTCCTAGCACAGATACGCAGTATTTT. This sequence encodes CASSRPGTPSTDTQYF.